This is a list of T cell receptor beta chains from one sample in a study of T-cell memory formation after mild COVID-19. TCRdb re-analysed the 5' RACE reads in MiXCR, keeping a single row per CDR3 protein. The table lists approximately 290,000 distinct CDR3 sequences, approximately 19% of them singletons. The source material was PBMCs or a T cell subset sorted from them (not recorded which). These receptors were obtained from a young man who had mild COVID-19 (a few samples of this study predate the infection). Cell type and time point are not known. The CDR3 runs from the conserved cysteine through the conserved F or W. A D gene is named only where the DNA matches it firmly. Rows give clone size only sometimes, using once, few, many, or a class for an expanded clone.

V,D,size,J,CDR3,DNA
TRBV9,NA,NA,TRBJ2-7,CASSVDGPPYEQYF,TGTGCCAGCAGCGTAGACGGGCCTCCCTACGAGCAGTACTTC
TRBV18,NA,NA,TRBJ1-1,CASSPPRVLRAFF,TGTGCCAGCTCACCACCGAGGGTCTTGAGAGCTTTCTTT
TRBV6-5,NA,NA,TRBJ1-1,CASSYAGTEAFF,TGTGCCAGCAGTTACGCGGGAACTGAAGCTTTCTTT
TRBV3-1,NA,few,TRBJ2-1,CASSQTQPPSADEQFF,TGTGCCAGCAGCCAAACCCAACCCCCATCCGCCGATGAGCAGTTCTTC
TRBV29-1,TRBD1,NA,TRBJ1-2,CSCAGGGYGYTF,TGCAGCTGTGCAGGGGGCGGGTATGGCTACACCTTC
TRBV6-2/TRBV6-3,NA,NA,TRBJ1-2,CASGRARAGYTF,TGTGCCAGCGGCCGCGCCAGGGCGGGCTACACCTTC
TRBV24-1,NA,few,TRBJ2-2,CATSDYRVLRSTGELFF,TGTGCCACCAGTGATTATCGGGTCTTGAGATCCACCGGGGAGCTGTTTTTT
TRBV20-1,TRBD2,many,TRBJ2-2,CSARDGLAGDTGELFF,TGCAGTGCTAGAGATGGACTAGCGGGGGACACCGGGGAGCTGTTTTTT
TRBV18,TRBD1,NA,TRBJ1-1,CASSSGTGRSSEAFF,TGTGCCAGCTCATCTGGGACAGGGCGTAGCTCTGAAGCTTTCTTT
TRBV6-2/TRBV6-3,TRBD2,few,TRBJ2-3,CASRTSGTDTQYF,TGTGCCAGCAGAACTAGCGGCACAGATACGCAGTATTTT
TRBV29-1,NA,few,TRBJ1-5,CSVGEGGQPQHF,TGCAGCGTGGGAGAGGGTGGGCAGCCCCAGCATTTT
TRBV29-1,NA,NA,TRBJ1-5,CSVVVQSNQPQHF,TGCAGCGTTGTGGTACAGAGCAATCAGCCCCAGCATTTT
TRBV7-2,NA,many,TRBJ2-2,CASSLFQGGTGELFF,TGTGCCAGCAGCTTATTCCAAGGGGGGACCGGGGAGCTGTTTTTT
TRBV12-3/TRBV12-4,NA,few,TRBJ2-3,CASSWGGPQTPDTQYF,TGTGCCAGCAGTTGGGGGGGCCCTCAAACCCCAGATACGCAGTATTTT
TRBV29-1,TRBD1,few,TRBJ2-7,CSVERSGQGDEQYF,TGCAGCGTTGAAAGGTCGGGACAGGGCGACGAGCAGTACTTC
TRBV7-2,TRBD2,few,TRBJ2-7,CASSLPTSGGNEQYF,TGTGCCAGCAGCTTACCGACTAGCGGGGGCAACGAGCAGTACTTC
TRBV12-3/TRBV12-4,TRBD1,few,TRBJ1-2,CASTGQGFTHYGYTF,TGTGCCAGCACGGGACAGGGTTTTACCCACTATGGCTACACCTTC
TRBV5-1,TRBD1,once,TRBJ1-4,CASRGIQGNEKLFF,TGCGCCAGCAGAGGGATACAGGGGAACGAAAAACTGTTTTTT
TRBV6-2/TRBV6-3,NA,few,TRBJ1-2,CASKANYGYTF,TGTGCCAGCAAAGCTAACTATGGCTACACCTTC
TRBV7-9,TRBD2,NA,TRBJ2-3,CASSTNRLAGSTDTQYF,TGTGCCAGCAGCACGAATAGGCTAGCGGGGTCCACAGATACGCAGTATTTT
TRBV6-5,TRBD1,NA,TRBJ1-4,CASSYGDRENEKLFF,TGTGCCAGCAGTTACGGGGACAGGGAGAATGAAAAACTGTTTTTT
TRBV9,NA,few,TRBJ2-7,CASSRGGTGTYEQYF,TGTGCCAGCAGCCGCGGGGGGACAGGGACCTACGAGCAGTACTTC
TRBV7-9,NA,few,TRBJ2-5,CASSQGTPQETQYF,TGTGCCAGCAGCCAAGGGACACCTCAAGAGACCCAGTACTTC
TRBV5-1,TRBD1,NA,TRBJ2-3,CASIRGGVEDTQYF,TGCGCCAGCATAAGAGGGGGCGTTGAAGATACGCAGTATTTT
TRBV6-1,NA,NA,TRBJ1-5,CASSEAPGPQHF,TGTGCCAGCAGTGAAGCGCCAGGTCCCCAGCATTTT
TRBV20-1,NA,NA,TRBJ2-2,CSAKTGTTNTGELFF,TGCAGTGCTAAGACCGGGACAACGAACACCGGGGAGCTGTTTTTT
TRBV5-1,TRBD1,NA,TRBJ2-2,CASSDGTGFELFF,TGCGCCAGCAGCGACGGGACAGGGTTTGAGCTGTTTTTT
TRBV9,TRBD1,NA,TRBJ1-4,CASSAPGQSNEKLFF,TGTGCCAGCAGCGCCCCGGGACAGAGTAATGAAAAACTGTTTTTT
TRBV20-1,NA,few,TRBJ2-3,CSARAPQGYGDTQYF,TGCAGTGCTAGAGCTCCACAGGGATACGGAGATACGCAGTATTTT
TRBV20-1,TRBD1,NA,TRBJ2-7,CSARVGQGAYEQYF,TGCAGTGCTAGAGTCGGACAGGGGGCGTACGAGCAGTACTTC
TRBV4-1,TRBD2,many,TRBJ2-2,CASSSGGGELFF,TGCGCCAGCAGCTCGGGGGGCGGGGAGCTGTTTTTT
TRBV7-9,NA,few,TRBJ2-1,CASSLQARGSYNEQFF,TGTGCCAGCAGTTTACAAGCCAGGGGCTCCTACAATGAGCAGTTCTTC
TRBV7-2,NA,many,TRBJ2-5,CASSSWETQYF,TGTGCCAGCAGCTCCTGGGAGACCCAGTACTTC
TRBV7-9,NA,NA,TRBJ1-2,CASNVLGYGYTF,TGTGCCAGCAACGTACTGGGTTATGGCTACACCTTC
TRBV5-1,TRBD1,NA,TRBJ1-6,CASRWDSNSPLHF,TGCGCCAGCAGGTGGGACAGTAATTCACCCCTCCACTTT
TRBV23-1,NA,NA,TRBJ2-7,CASSRPGERDEQYF,TGCGCCAGCAGTCGGCCAGGGGAAAGGGACGAGCAGTACTTC
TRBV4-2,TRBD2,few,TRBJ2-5,CASSQEGSGGAKTQYF,TGTGCCAGCAGCCAAGAGGGTAGCGGGGGGGCCAAGACCCAGTACTTC
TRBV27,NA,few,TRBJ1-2,CASSLAADLYGYTF,TGTGCCAGCAGTTTGGCGGCTGATCTCTATGGCTACACCTTC
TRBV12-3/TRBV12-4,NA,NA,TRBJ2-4,CASSLSRENIQYF,TGTGCCAGCAGTTTAAGCAGGGAAAACATTCAGTACTTC
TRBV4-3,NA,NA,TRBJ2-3,CASSHRGASTDTQYF,TGCGCCAGCAGCCACAGGGGTGCGAGTACAGATACGCAGTATTTT
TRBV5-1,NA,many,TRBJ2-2,CASSLVGANTGELFF,TGCGCCAGCAGCTTGGTAGGGGCGAACACCGGGGAGCTGTTTTTT
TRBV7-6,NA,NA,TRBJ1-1,CASSTVGHTEAFF,TGTGCCAGCAGCACCGTGGGACACACTGAAGCTTTCTTT
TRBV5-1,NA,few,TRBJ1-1,CASSLFGPTEAFF,TGCGCCAGCAGCTTGTTCGGGCCCACTGAAGCTTTCTTT
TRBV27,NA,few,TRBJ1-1,CASSSAGRNTEAFF,TGTGCCAGCAGTTCCGCGGGGAGGAACACTGAAGCTTTCTTT
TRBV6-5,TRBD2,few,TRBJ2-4,CASSYTRGLAGGSNIQYF,TGTGCCAGCAGTTACACCCGGGGACTAGCGGGGGGGAGCAACATTCAGTACTTC
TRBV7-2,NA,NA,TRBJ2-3,CASSGGPDTQYF,TGTGCCAGCAGCGGGGGGCCAGATACGCAGTATTTT
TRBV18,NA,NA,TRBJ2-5,CASSAGIGETQYF,TGTGCCAGCTCTGCAGGGATTGGGGAGACCCAGTACTTC